This entry lists 4 T cell receptor beta chains sequenced from one sample in a study of vaccination effects on CD4 cells after COVID-19. The table came from immunoSEQ multiplex PCR; TCRdb's copy has only in-frame clones and leaves some out. The table lists 50,000 to 65,000 clones, 60% to 75% of them singletons. Expansion of antigen-specific CD4+ T cells with viral peptide pools was carried out by the ViraFEST assay before sequencing. Upon completion of roughly ten days in culture, CD4+ T cells were isolated. Each participant was administered two doses of either the BNT162b2 or the mRNA-1273 vaccine. Antigens of these TCRs are unknown. Sequences were derived from CD4+ T cells from PBMCs cultured with HCoV-229E spike peptides, sampled after COVID-19 vaccination. The receptors were gathered from a human donor who received a COVID-19 vaccine.

This clone was detected a few times. The chain employs TRBV6-4 and TRBJ1-1; D ambiguous. Germline-derived CDR1 and CDR2 are MRHNA and SNTAGT. The CDR3 totals 16 residues. The ends were cut back, 2 bases at V and 1 base at J, with 14 bases in the middle. This CDR3 reads CASSDPNEGKNTEAFF. CDR3 bases: TGTGCCAGCAGTGACCCGAATGAGGGCAAGAACACTGAAGCTTTCTTT.

This chain uses TRBV6-1 with TRBJ2-7; perhaps TRBD2 as D (5 bases). V was pared by 2 bases and J by 2 bases, with 13 bases between. Germline values: CDR1 MNHNS, CDR2 SASEGT. This CDR3 spans 15 amino acids. The CDR3 sequence is CASSEYPYGTYEQYV. The CDR3 DNA sequence: TGTGCCAGCAGTGAATATCCTTACGGGACCTACGAGCAGTACGTC.

The V call is TRBV2, the J call TRBJ1-1; D possibly corresponds to TRBD1 (6 bases). Trimming took off 5 bases at V and 0 bases at J, with 10 bases between the two ends. The CDR3 sequence is 14 residues long. Per germline, CDR1 SNHLY and CDR2 FYNNEI. The CDR3 region is CASSYQGMNTEAFF. In DNA, the CDR3 is TGTGCCAGCAGTTACCAGGGGATGAACACTGAAGCTTTCTTT. The whole variable domain, filled in from reference TRBV2 and TRBJ1-1, reads EPEVTQTPSHQVTQMGQEVILRCVPISNHLYFYWYRQILGQKVEFLVSFYNNEISEKSEIFDDQFSVERPDGSNFTLKIRSTKLEDSAMYFCASSYQGMNTEAFFGQGTRLTVV.

The V gene is TRBV3-1 (or the pseudogene TRBV3-2), the J gene TRBJ1-1; TRBD1 is a possible D gene (5 bases). V was trimmed by 6 bases and J by 4 bases, leaving 12 bases between them. The CDR3 sequence is 13 residues long. CDR1 LGHDT and CDR2 YNNKEL come from the germline V gene (reference sequence). CDR3 nucleotides: TGTGCCAGCAGGAGGGAGGGGAGCACTGAAGCTTTCTTT. It yields the protein CASRREGSTEAFF.